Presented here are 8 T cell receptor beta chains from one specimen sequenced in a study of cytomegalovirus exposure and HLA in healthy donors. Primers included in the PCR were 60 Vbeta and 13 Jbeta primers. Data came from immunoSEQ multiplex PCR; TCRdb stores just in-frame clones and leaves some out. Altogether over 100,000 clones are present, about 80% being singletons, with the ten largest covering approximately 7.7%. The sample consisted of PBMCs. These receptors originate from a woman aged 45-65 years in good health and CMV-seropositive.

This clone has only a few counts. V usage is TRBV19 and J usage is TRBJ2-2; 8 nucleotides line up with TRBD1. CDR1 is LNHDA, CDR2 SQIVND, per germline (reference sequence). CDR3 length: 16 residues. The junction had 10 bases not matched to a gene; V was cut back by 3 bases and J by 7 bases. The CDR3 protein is CASSIGQGARGGELFF. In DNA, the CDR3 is TGTGCCAGTAGTATTGGCCAGGGGGCGCGAGGCGGGGAGCTGTTTTTT.

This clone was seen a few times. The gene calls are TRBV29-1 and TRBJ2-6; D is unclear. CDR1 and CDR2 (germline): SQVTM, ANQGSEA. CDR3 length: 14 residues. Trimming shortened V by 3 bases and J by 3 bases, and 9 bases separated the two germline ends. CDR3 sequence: CSVETGSGANVLTF. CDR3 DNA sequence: TGCAGCGTTGAGACGGGTAGTGGGGCCAACGTCCTGACTTTC.

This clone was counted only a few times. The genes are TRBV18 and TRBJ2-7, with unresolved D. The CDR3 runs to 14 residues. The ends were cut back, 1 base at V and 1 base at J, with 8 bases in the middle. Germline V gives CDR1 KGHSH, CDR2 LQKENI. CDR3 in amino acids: CASSPQTESYEQYF. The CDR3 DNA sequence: TGTGCCAGCTCACCACAAACAGAGTCCTACGAGCAGTACTTC.

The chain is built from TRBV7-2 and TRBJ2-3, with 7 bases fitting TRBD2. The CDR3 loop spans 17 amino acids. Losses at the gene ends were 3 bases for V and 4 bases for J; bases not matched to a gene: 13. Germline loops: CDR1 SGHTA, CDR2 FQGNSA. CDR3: CASSFGGSRGTPDTQYF. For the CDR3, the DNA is TGTGCCAGCAGCTTCGGCGGGAGTCGGGGGACCCCAGATACGCAGTATTTT.

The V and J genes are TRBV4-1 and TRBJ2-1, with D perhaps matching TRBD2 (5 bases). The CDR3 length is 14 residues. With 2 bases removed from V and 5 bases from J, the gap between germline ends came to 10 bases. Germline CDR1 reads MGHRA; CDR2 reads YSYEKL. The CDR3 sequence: CASSQPWGDNEQFF. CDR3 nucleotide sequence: TGCGCCAGCAGCCAACCCTGGGGAGACAATGAGCAGTTCTTC.

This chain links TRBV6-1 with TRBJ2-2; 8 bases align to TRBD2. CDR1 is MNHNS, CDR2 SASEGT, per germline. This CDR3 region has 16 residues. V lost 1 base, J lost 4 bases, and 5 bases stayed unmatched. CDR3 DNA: TGTGCCAGCAGTGAAGGCAGCGGGGGTGGCACCGGGGAGCTGTTTTTT. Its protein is CASSEGSGGGTGELFF.

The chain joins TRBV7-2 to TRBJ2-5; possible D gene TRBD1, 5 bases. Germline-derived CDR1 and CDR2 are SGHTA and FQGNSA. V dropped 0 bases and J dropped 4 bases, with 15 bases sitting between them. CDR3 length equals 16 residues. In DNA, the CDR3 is TGTGCCAGCAGCTTAGCCCATGGACACCAGGGAGAGACCCAGTACTTC. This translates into CASSLAHGHQGETQYF.

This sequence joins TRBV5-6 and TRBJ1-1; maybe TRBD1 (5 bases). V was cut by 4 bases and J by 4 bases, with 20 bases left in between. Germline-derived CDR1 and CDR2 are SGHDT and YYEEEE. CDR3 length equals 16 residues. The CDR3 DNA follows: TGTGCCAGCAGCCTAGTCAGGGCGCCTAGAGGCACTGAAGCTTTCTTT. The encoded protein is CASSLVRAPRGTEAFF.